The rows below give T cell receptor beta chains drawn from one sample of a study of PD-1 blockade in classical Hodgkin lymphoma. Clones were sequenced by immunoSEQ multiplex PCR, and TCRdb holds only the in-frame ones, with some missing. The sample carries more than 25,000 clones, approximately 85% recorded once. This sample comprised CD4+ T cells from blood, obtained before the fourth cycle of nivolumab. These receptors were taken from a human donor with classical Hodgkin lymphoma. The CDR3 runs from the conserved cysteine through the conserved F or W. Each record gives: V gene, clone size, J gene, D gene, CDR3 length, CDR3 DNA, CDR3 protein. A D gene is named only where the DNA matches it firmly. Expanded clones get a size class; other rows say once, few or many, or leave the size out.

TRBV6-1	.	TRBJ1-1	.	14	TGTGCCAGCAGTGAAAGGACGGGGAACACTGAAGCTTTCTTT	CASSERTGNTEAFF
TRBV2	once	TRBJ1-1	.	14	TGTGCCAGCAGTGAAGCGGCCGGGGTCACTGAAGCTTTCTTT	CASSEAAGVTEAFF
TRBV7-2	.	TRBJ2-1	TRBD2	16	TGTGCCAGCAGCTTAGTAGCGGGTCTTTCCTACAATGAGCAGTTCTTC	CASSLVAGLSYNEQFF
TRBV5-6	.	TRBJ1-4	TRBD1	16	TGTGCCAGCAGCTGGAAGGGGGCGGGGGTACAGGAAAAACTGTTTTTT	CASSWKGAGVQEKLFF
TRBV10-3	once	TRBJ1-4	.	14	TGTGCCATCGCCCCGGGACCCGCTAATGAAAAACTGTTTTTT	CAIAPGPANEKLFF
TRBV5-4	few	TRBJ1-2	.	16	TGTGCCAGCAGCCGGGATGGAGTATTAGACGCCTATGGCTACACCTTC	CASSRDGVLDAYGYTF
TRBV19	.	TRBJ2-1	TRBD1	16	TGTGCCAGTAGTATAAAGGGGGCTGCCTCCTACAATGAGCAGTTCTTC	CASSIKGAASYNEQFF
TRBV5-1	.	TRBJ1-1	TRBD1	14	TGCGCCAGCAGCAGGGACAGTAAGAACACTGAAGCTTTCTTT	CASSRDSKNTEAFF
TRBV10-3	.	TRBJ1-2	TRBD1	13	TGTGCCATCGGACAGGGGAGTAACTATGGCTACACCTTC	CAIGQGSNYGYTF
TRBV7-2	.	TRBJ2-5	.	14	TGTGCCAGCAGCTCCTATGGACAACAAGAGACCCAGTACTTC	CASSSYGQQETQYF
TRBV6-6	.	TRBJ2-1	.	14	TGTGCCAGCAGTCGATTAGCTGGGTTGGATGAGCAGTTCTTC	CASSRLAGLDEQFF
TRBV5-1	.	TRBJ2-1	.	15	TGCGCCAGCAGTCTTCAATGGGCAGGGAACAATGAGCAGTTCTTC	CASSLQWAGNNEQFF
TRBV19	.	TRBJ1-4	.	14	TGTGCCAGTACCGTTACCGCAACTAATGAAAAACTGTTTTTT	CASTVTATNEKLFF
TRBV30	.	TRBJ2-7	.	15	TGTGCCTGGAGTAGCGGGTTGGGGAGCTCCTACGAGCAGTACTTC	CAWSSGLGSSYEQYF
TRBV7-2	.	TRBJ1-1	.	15	TGTGCCAGCAGCTTAGCTCACCGGGGGAACACTGAAGCTTTCTTT	CASSLAHRGNTEAFF
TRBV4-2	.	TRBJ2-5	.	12	TGTGCCAGCAGCTTGGGCCCGGAGACCCAGTACTTC	CASSLGPETQYF
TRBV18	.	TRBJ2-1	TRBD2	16	TGTGCCAGCTCACCACCGGGACTAGCGGGAGGGAATGAGCAGTTCTTC	CASSPPGLAGGNEQFF
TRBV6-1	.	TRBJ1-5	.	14	TGTGCCAGCAGAGGGACCCCAGTCAGTCAGCCCCAGCATTTT	CASRGTPVSQPQHF
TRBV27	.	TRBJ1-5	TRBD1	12	TGTGCCAGCAGCCCCGGGACAGGTCTACAGCATTTT	CASSPGTGLQHF
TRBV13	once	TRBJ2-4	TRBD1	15	TGTGCCAGCACCTCCCCTCGGACAGGGGGAAACATTCAGTACTTC	CASTSPRTGGNIQYF
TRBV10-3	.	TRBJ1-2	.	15	TGTGCCATCAGTGAGAATTCTGGGGGAGAGATTGGCTACACCTTC	CAISENSGGEIGYTF
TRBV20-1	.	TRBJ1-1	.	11	TGCAGTGCTAGAGGCAACACTGAAGCTTTCTTT	CSARGNTEAFF
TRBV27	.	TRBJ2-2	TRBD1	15	TGTGCCAGCAGTACCCAGACAGGGTCCACCGGGGAGCTGTTTTTT	CASSTQTGSTGELFF
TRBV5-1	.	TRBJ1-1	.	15	TGCGCCAGCAGCTTGGGTGGTCGGGTGAACACTGAAGCTTTCTTT	CASSLGGRVNTEAFF
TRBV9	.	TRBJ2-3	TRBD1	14	TGTGCCAGCAGCGTCAGGGGGCAGGCAGATACGCAGTATTTT	CASSVRGQADTQYF
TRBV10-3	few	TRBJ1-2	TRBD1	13	TGTGCCACCGGACAGGTTCGGGTCTATGGCTACACCTTC	CATGQVRVYGYTF
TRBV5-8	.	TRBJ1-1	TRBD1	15	TGTGCCAGCAGCACCCCTAGGACAGGGGGCACTGAAGCTTTCTTT	CASSTPRTGGTEAFF
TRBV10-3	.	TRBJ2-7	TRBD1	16	TGTGCCATCAGTGTAAAACCGACAGGGAGCTCCTACGAGCAGTACTTC	CAISVKPTGSSYEQYF
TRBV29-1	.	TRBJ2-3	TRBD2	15	TGCAGCGCCGCAGGCGGGGGGACCGGGCTGGATACGCAGTATTTT	CSAAGGGTGLDTQYF
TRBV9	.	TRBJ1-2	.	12	TGTGCCAGCAGCGTAGATAACTATGGCTACACCTTC	CASSVDNYGYTF
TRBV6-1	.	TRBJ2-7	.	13	TGTGCCAGCAGTAGACCAGGAACCTACGAGCAGTACTTC	CASSRPGTYEQYF
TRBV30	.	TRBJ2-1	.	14	TGTGCCTGGAGTTCTGGCGGGACCTACAATGAGCAGTTCTTC	CAWSSGGTYNEQFF
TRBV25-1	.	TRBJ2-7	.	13	TGTGCCAGCAGGGTAGGGGGTGGGAACGAGCAGTACTTC	CASRVGGGNEQYF
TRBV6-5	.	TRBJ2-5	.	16	TGTGCCAGCAGTTACAGGGCGGGTCCACGGCAAGAGACCCAGTACTTC	CASSYRAGPRQETQYF
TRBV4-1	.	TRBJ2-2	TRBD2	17	TGCGCCAGCAGCCGGGGACTAGCGGGAATCCTCACCGGGGAGCTGTTTTTT	CASSRGLAGILTGELFF